This T cell receptor beta chain was retrieved from a study of identical twins. Carrying unique molecular identifiers, the cDNA also gained a universal primer site through template switching. Via MiXCR, TCRdb re-called the 5' RACE reads, giving one row per CDR3 protein. This table has about 520,000 distinct CDR3 sequences, less than 25% appearing once. These data were also reused for a study on T cells expressing NK-cell markers. According to that study: According to the study, TCR beta repertoires originated from sorted CD3+CD56+NKG2C+, CD3+CD56+NKG2C- and CD3+CD56-NKG2C+ T cells.

Specimen: CD4+ T cells sorted from blood. The sequence came from a young woman in good health.

The CDR3 protein is CASSLSGRGNSPLHF. CDR3 nucleotides: TGTGCCAGCAGTTTAAGTGGCAGGGGTAATTCACCCCTCCACTTT. This sequence joins TRBV12-3 or TRBV12-4 and TRBJ1-6; a weak D match, TRBD1 (6 bases). This CDR3 spans 15 amino acids. V lost 2 bases and J 6 bases, leaving 11 bases between the germline ends.